Listed here are 29 T cell receptor beta chains from one sample, sequenced in a study of blood T cells in healthy people across ages. Sample-barcoded 5' priming and a J-beta primer mix drove a second PCR of about 7 to 11 cycles. From the 5' RACE reads, TCRdb called clonotypes with MiXCR, one entry per CDR3 protein. The sample carries 1.5 million to 2 million distinct CDR3 sequences, around half recorded once. Sequenced: blood. Source of these receptors: a middle-aged woman in good health.

The chain couples TRBV7-2 to TRBJ1-4; perhaps TRBD1 as D (6 bases). Trimming removed 2 bases from V and 8 bases from J, with 15 bases in between. This CDR3 is built from 15 residues. Germline V gives CDR1 SGHTA, CDR2 FQGNSA. CDR3 loop: CASSLSGARGEKLFF. The CDR3 DNA reads as TGTGCCAGCAGCTTATCGGGGGCCCGGGGGGAAAAACTGTTTTTT.

The rearrangement links TRBV5-6 to TRBJ2-4; D remains unclear. With 4 bases removed from V and 1 base from J, the gap between germline ends came to 15 bases. CDR1 is SGHDT, CDR2 YYEEEE, per germline. CDR3 length: 16 amino acids. CDR3 region: CASSKVVGMAKNIQYF. In nucleotides, the CDR3 is TGTGCCAGCAGCAAGGTAGTGGGGATGGCCAAAAACATTCAGTACTTC.

The chain recombines TRBV6-5 with TRBJ2-3, with TRBD1 matching over 8 bases. V lost 0 bases, J lost 3 bases, and 8 bases stayed unmatched. Germline-derived CDR1 and CDR2 are MNHEY and SVGAGI. CDR3 length equals 17 residues. CDR3 in DNA: TGTGCCAGCAGTTACTCGCAGGGGGCTTGGGGAACAGATACGCAGTATTTT. Amino acid sequence: CASSYSQGAWGTDTQYF.

The chain links TRBV18 to TRBJ2-1; 8 bases line up with TRBD2. Germline loops: CDR1 KGHSH, CDR2 LQKENI. Unmatched junction bases numbered 5, after V lost 3 bases and J lost 7 bases. This CDR3 comprises 14 residues. The CDR3 reads CASSPPGGRNEQFF. CDR3 in DNA: TGTGCCAGCTCACCCCCGGGGGGGCGGAATGAGCAGTTCTTC. The whole variable domain, filled in from reference TRBV18 and TRBJ2-1, reads NAGVMQNPRHLVRRRGQEARLRCSPMKGHSHVYWYRQLPEEGLKFMVYLQKENIIDESGMPKERFSAEFPKEGPSILRIQQVVRGDSAAYFCASSPPGGRNEQFFGPGTRLTVL.

This clonotype was observed at least ten times. The chain carries TRBV27 and TRBJ2-7; 10 bases match TRBD2. Looked up from germline, CDR1 is MNHEY and CDR2 is SMNVEV (reference sequence). Trimming cost V 8 bases and J 0 bases; bases outside gene matches: 4. This CDR3 is built from 14 residues. CDR3 DNA sequence: TGTGCCAGCCGTAGCGGGGGGAGCTCCTACGAGCAGTACTTC. It translates to CASRSGGSSYEQYF.

This clonotype was detected only once. The junction shows a germline mismatch at one end, possibly a read error. J is TRBJ1-1 and V is TRBV4-3, with 8 nucleotides matching TRBD1. Germline loops: CDR1 LGHNA, CDR2 YSLEER. The CDR3 contains 16 residues. For the CDR3, the DNA is TGCGCCAACAGCCAAAACCCGACAGGGGCGAGCACTGAAGCTTTCTTT. It encodes CANSQNPTGASTEAFF.

In its sample, this clonotype was seen a few times. The rearrangement joins TRBV6-5 to TRBJ2-5, with TRBD2 matching over 13 bases. This CDR3 spans 18 amino acids. J was trimmed by 3 bases and V by 4 bases; bases with no gene match: 11. Germline V gene lookup returns CDR1 MNHEY and CDR2 SVGAGI. The CDR3 sequence is CASSSLTSGGNSKETQYF. Here the CDR3 DNA reads TGTGCCAGCAGTTCCTTGACTAGCGGGGGGAATTCAAAAGAGACCCAGTACTTC.

This rearrangement joins TRBV28 to TRBJ2-7; 9 nucleotides line up with TRBD1. Germline CDR1 is MDHEN and CDR2 is SYDVKM. CDR3 length: 15 amino acids. V was pared by 4 bases and J by 7 bases, with 11 bases of the junction left unmatched. Here the CDR3 reads CASSSPGQGYGEQYF. As DNA, the CDR3 is TGTGCCAGCAGTTCTCCGGGACAGGGTTATGGGGAGCAGTACTTC.

A remark on this clonotype: The junction departs from germline at one end; a sequencing error may be responsible. J is TRBJ1-2 and V is TRBV25-1; D is unclear. This CDR3 comprises 15 residues. Germline CDR1 and CDR2: MGHDK and SYGVNS. CDR3 in amino acids: CASSDPISSGYGHTF. The CDR3 DNA reads as TGTGCCAGCAGTGACCCAATCTCCTCAGGCTATGGCCACACCTTC.

The chain joins TRBV7-9 to TRBJ2-5; 8 bases match TRBD2. With V trimmed by 2 bases and J by 13 bases, 9 bases remained unmatched. The CDR3 contains 13 residues. Germline CDR1 SEHNR, CDR2 FQNEAQ (reference sequence). CDR3 bases: TGTGCCAGCAGCTTAAAAGGACTAGCACGATTGTACTTC. It encodes CASSLKGLARLYF.

The CDR3 DNA sequence: TGTGCCAGCAGCCAAGACCTAGCGGGGGGGCAGGGAGATACGCAGTATTTT. This encodes CASSQDLAGGQGDTQYF. This sequence joins TRBV4-2 and TRBJ2-3, with 12 positions matching TRBD2. V gave up 0 bases and J gave up 5 bases; unmatched junction bases: 6. Germline CDR1 reads LGHNA; CDR2 reads YNFKEQ. The CDR3 extends over 17 amino acids.

The J gene is TRBJ2-3, the V gene TRBV3-1; the match to TRBD2 covers 10 bases. Germline CDR1 and CDR2: LGHDT and YNNKEL (reference sequence). The CDR3 has 16 amino acids. V was clipped by 7 bases and J by 0 bases; unmatched bases: 7. The CDR3 region has the DNA TGTGCCAGCACTCTTCGGACTAGCGGAAGCACAGATACGCAGTATTTT. The encoded protein is CASTLRTSGSTDTQYF.

The chain has TRBV11-2 and TRBJ2-1; perhaps TRBD2 as D (6 bases). Germline V CDR1 and CDR2: SGHAT, FQNNGV. V lost 1 base and J lost 8, with 15 bases in between. This CDR3 has 15 residues. CDR3 coding DNA: TGTGCCAGCAGCTTAGGGAGGTTAGGGGAGGATGAGCAGTTCTTC. It specifies CASSLGRLGEDEQFF.

This clonotype was picked up one time. The chain has TRBV5-1 and TRBJ2-5; D not resolved. Trimming pared 2 bases from V and 1 base from J, leaving 9 bases between. CDR3 length: 14 residues. Germline values: CDR1 SGHRS, CDR2 YFSETQ. The CDR3 nucleotides read TGCGCCAGCAGCTTACAAGACACCCAAGAGACCCAGTACTTC. Protein: CASSLQDTQETQYF.

This clonotype was detected only a few times. The chain recombines TRBV20-1 with TRBJ1-5; weak D call: TRBD1 (6 bases). Germline V CDR1 and CDR2: DFQATT, SNEGSKA (reference sequence). Trimming stripped 5 bases from V and 4 bases from J, with 15 bases between. CDR3 size: 14 residues. The CDR3 sequence is CSAQKGGGNQPQHF. The CDR3, as DNA: TGCAGTGCTCAAAAAGGGGGAGGGAATCAGCCCCAGCATTTT.

The genes are TRBV29-1 and TRBJ2-1, with TRBD2 identical over 10 bases. The CDR3 runs to 14 residues. The germline V gene has CDR1 SQVTM and CDR2 ANQGSEA. V gave up 7 bases and J gave up 2 bases; unmatched junction bases: 5. The DNA of the CDR3 is TGCAGCGCAGGAGGGACTAGCGCCTACAATGAGCAGTTCTTC. Its protein is CSAGGTSAYNEQFF.

This clonotype was picked up many times. The chain carries TRBV25-1 and TRBJ2-5; D uncertain. CDR1 is MGHDK and CDR2 is SYGVNS in the germline V gene. V dropped 3 bases and J dropped 5 bases, with 1 base sitting between them. This CDR3 comprises 10 residues. The CDR3 loop is CASSDETQYF. CDR3 in DNA: TGTGCCAGCAGTGATGAGACCCAGTACTTC.

The V gene is TRBV12-3 or TRBV12-4, the J gene TRBJ2-7, with no clear D. Between the trimmed V and J ends, which lost 3 bases and 0 bases, there was a span of 12 bases. The CDR3 sequence is 15 residues long. CDR3 nucleotide sequence: TGTGCCAGCAGTTTCGGGCAGCTCAGCTCCTACGAGCAGTACTTC. Its protein product is CASSFGQLSSYEQYF.

The chain employs TRBV28 and TRBJ2-3; the D gene is possibly TRBD1 (6 bases). The CDR3 extends over 14 amino acids. Germline V lookup: CDR1 MDHEN, CDR2 SYDVKM. Trimming shortened V by 3 bases and J by 5 bases, and 12 bases separated the two germline ends. In DNA form, the CDR3 reads TGTGCCAGCAGTTTGGTGGGGGCGCAAGATACGCAGTATTTT. This translates into CASSLVGAQDTQYF.

The chain recombines TRBV6-1 with TRBJ1-1; perhaps TRBD1 as D (5 bases). The CDR3 contains 14 residues. Germline V gives CDR1 MNHNS, CDR2 SASEGT. V was pared by 2 bases and J by 4 bases, with 11 bases between. This chain's CDR3 is CASSEKGRGTEAFF. CDR3 coding DNA: TGTGCCAGCAGTGAAAAGGGGAGGGGCACTGAAGCTTTCTTT.

The chain uses TRBV10-3 and TRBJ2-5, with D maybe TRBD1 (7 bases). The DNA end is a closer match to TRBJ2-7, so the J assignment may be wrong. This CDR3 comprises 13 residues. Germline assignment: CDR1 ENHRY and CDR2 SYGVKD. The CDR3 spells CAITEGAADEQYF. CDR3 nucleotides: TGTGCCATCACGGAGGGGGCGGCGGACGAGCAGTACTTC.

The rearrangement joins TRBV27 to TRBJ2-4; 12 nucleotides agree with TRBD1. The J call may be in error: the DNA end matches TRBJ2-7 better. The CDR3 length is 16 residues. Germline V gene data show CDR1 as MNHEY and CDR2 as SMNVEV (reference sequence). Here the CDR3 reads CASIPPGQGAAYEQYF. The CDR3 DNA is TGTGCCAGCATTCCCCCGGGACAGGGGGCGGCCTACGAGCAGTACTTC.

The table lists this clonotype with a few counts. The junction departs from the called germline gene at one end, perhaps through a read error. The genes are TRBV7-7 and TRBJ2-5; D call uncertain. Germline lookup yields CDR1 SSHAT and CDR2 FNYEAQ (reference sequence). The CDR3 sequence is 13 residues long. CDR3 loop: CASSHSPQETQYF. As DNA, the CDR3 is TGTGCTAGCAGCCATTCCCCGCAAGAGACCCAGTACTTC.

This clonotype came up a few times. The chain has TRBV12-3 or TRBV12-4 and TRBJ2-5; either TRBD1 or TRBD2 may supply D (6 bases each). This CDR3 region has 13 residues. V was shortened by 8 bases and J by 5 bases, with 15 bases between the two germline ends. In nucleotides, the CDR3 is TGTGCCAGCCACCCCGGGGGCAGGGAGACCCAGTACTTC. This gives the protein CASHPGGRETQYF.

The chain uses TRBV28 and TRBJ2-7; TRBD1 might be the D (6 bases). Trimming removed 5 bases from V and 5 bases from J, with 22 bases in between. The CDR3 loop spans 16 amino acids. CDR1 is MDHEN and CDR2 is SYDVKM in the germline V gene. CDR3 loop: CASSPFRDTLFNEQYF. Here the CDR3 DNA reads TGTGCCAGCAGTCCCTTTAGGGACACCCTGTTTAACGAGCAGTACTTC.

CDR3 coding DNA: TGTGCCAACAGCCAGGGACAGGGCAACACTGAAGCTTTCTTT. Translation: CANSQGQGNTEAFF. This chain joins TRBV12-3 or TRBV12-4 and TRBJ1-1; TRBD1 matches 9 bases. This CDR3 spans 14 amino acids. Trimming cost V 10 bases and J 2 bases; bases outside gene matches: 8.

The chain joins TRBV10-3 to TRBJ1-5; weak D call: TRBD1 (6 bases). This CDR3 comprises 17 residues. Trimming removed 6 bases at V and 2 bases at J, with 20 bases between. Germline V gives CDR1 ENHRY, CDR2 SYGVKD. CDR3 region: CAISWTEVTQGNQPQHF. DNA of the CDR3: TGTGCCATCAGCTGGACAGAGGTGACGCAAGGCAATCAGCCCCAGCATTTT.

V usage is TRBV27 and J usage is TRBJ2-3, with D possibly TRBD1 on 6 matching bases. Germline CDR1 is MNHEY and CDR2 is SMNVEV (reference sequence). This CDR3 comprises 16 residues. V was shortened by 3 bases and J by 6 bases, with 19 bases between the two germline ends. The CDR3 nucleotides read TGTGCCAGCAGTTTTTTACCTGGACAGCCGCGGGATACGCAGTATTTT. It codes for CASSFLPGQPRDTQYF.

J is TRBJ2-6 and V is TRBV7-8; D call uncertain. The CDR3 is 17 amino acids. Germline V gene data show CDR1 as SGHVS and CDR2 as FQNEAQ. Trimming shortened V by 8 bases and J by 4 bases, and 21 bases separated the two germline ends. The DNA for the CDR3 is TGTGCCAGCCACTCTGCAATAAAGGTCCTCGGGGCCAACGTCCTGACTTTC. Protein sequence: CASHSAIKVLGANVLTF.